Below, 26 T cell receptor beta chains from the same sample are listed, as sequenced in a study of OX40 agonist ivuxolimab in advanced cancers. Assay used: immunoSEQ multiplex PCR; TCRdb lists only in-frame clones, some missing. The sample consists of about 40,000 clones, 82% of them appearing once. The source material was CD4+ or CD8+ T cells sorted from blood, sampled in a trial of the OX40 agonist ivuxolimab. Every receptor here comes from an adult with an advanced solid tumor such as melanoma, head and neck, liver or kidney cancer.

In its sample, this clone ranks as medium-sized. As DNA, the CDR3 is TGTGCCAGCAGCCCGACAGGGTCTCCTGGCTACACCTTC. Its translation is CASSPTGSPGYTF. The J gene is TRBJ1-2, the V gene TRBV7-9; TRBD1 matches 7 bases. J gave up 7 bases and V 5 bases, and 7 bases lay outside the gene matches. Looked up from germline, CDR1 is SEHNR and CDR2 is FQNEAQ (reference sequence). There are 13 residues in the CDR3. Complete variable domain (other parts from reference TRBV7-9 and TRBJ1-2): DTGVSQNPRHKITKRGQNVTFRCDPISEHNRLYWYRQTLGQGPEFLTYFQNEAQLEKSRLLSDRFSAERPKGSFSTLEIQRTEQGDSAMYLCASSPTGSPGYTFGSGTRLTVV.

The V gene is TRBV7-9, the J gene TRBJ1-5; D is ambiguous. The CDR3 spans 12 residues. Looked up from germline, CDR1 is SEHNR and CDR2 is FQNEAQ (reference sequence). Trimming removed 0 bases from V and 9 bases from J, with 6 bases in between. This chain's CDR3 is CASSLASGPQHF. The CDR3 coding sequence is TGTGCCAGCAGCTTAGCGTCGGGGCCCCAGCATTTT. Using reference TRBV7-9 and TRBJ1-5 for the parts outside the CDR3, the full variable domain is DTGVSQNPRHKITKRGQNVTFRCDPISEHNRLYWYRQTLGQGPEFLTYFQNEAQLEKSRLLSDRFSAERPKGSFSTLEIQRTEQGDSAMYLCASSLASGPQHFGDGTRLSIL.

The V gene is TRBV6-7, the J gene TRBJ1-1, with D possibly being TRBD1 (6 bases). TRBV6-7 is an ORF, and what it does is uncertain. V lost 2 bases and J 5 bases, leaving 12 bases between the germline ends. CDR3 size: 14 residues. The CDR3 DNA follows: TGTGCCAGCAGTTACCCTACGGACAGAACTGAAGCTTTCTTT. As protein: CASSYPTDRTEAFF.

J is TRBJ2-7 and V is TRBV9; the match to TRBD2 covers 9 bases. V gave up 3 bases and J gave up 0 bases; unmatched junction bases: 4. Germline V gene sequence: CDR1 SGDLS, CDR2 YYNGEE. This CDR3 has 15 residues. The CDR3 sequence is CASSASGGSSYEQYF. CDR3 DNA: TGTGCCAGCAGCGCGAGCGGGGGGAGCTCCTACGAGCAGTACTTC. Supplemented by reference TRBV9 and TRBJ2-7, the full variable domain reads DSGVTQTPKHLITATGQRVTLRCSPRSGDLSVYWYQQSLDQGLQFLIQYYNGEERAKGNILERFSAQQFPDLHSELNLSSLELGDSALYFCASSASGGSSYEQYFGPGTRLTVT.

This chain joins TRBV4-1 and TRBJ2-6, with D hard to call. Trimming stripped 1 base from V and 0 bases from J, with 13 bases between. The CDR3 contains 18 residues. Germline CDR1 and CDR2: MGHRA and YSYEKL. CDR3 in amino acids: CASSQVGDRPSGANVLTF. The DNA of the CDR3 is TGCGCCAGCAGCCAAGTCGGCGATAGACCCTCTGGGGCCAACGTCCTGACTTTC.

The J gene is TRBJ2-1, the V gene TRBV21-1; the table's TRBD2 call for D was not verified on the DNA. TRBV21-1 is a pseudogene. This CDR3 contains 15 residues. CDR3 loop: CASSPQRGLYNEQFF. The CDR3 coding sequence is TGTGCCAGCAGCCCACAAAGGGGACTTTACAATGAGCAGTTCTTC.

The V gene is TRBV13, the J gene TRBJ2-7, with D unclear. The V and J ends lost 4 bases and 2 bases respectively, with 6 bases between them. Per the germline V gene, CDR1 is PRHDT and CDR2 is FYEKMQ (reference sequence). CDR3 length equals 12 residues. The CDR3 loop is CASSSAPYEQYF. In DNA form, the CDR3 reads TGTGCCAGCAGCTCAGCGCCCTACGAGCAGTACTTC.

The V gene is TRBV28, the J gene TRBJ2-4; D not certain. This CDR3 has 15 amino acids. Trimming shortened V by 3 bases and J by 0 bases, and 9 bases separated the two germline ends. Germline CDR1 reads MDHEN; CDR2 reads SYDVKM. CDR3 region: CASSLAKLAKNIQYF. As DNA, the CDR3 is TGTGCCAGCAGTTTGGCAAAGCTAGCCAAAAACATTCAGTACTTC. The complete variable domain, with remaining parts taken from reference TRBV28 and TRBJ2-4, reads DVKVTQSSRYLVKRTGEKVFLECVQDMDHENMFWYRQDPGLGLRLIYFSYDVKMKEKGDIPEGYSVSREKKERFSLILESASTNQTSMYLCASSLAKLAKNIQYFGAGTRLSVL.

The rearrangement links TRBV27 to TRBJ2-1; D gene uncertain. The V and J ends lost 8 bases and 8 bases respectively, with 7 bases between them. Germline values: CDR1 MNHEY, CDR2 SMNVEV (reference sequence). The length of the CDR3 is 10 residues. CDR3 nucleotide sequence: TGTGCCAGCCGTCCCCATGAGCAGTTCTTC. Protein: CASRPHEQFF.

This chain connects TRBV2 to TRBJ1-1; 8 bases map to TRBD1. CDR3 size: 13 residues. V was clipped by 4 bases and J by 6 bases; unmatched bases: 4. Germline CDR1 reads SNHLY; CDR2 reads FYNNEI. CDR3 in amino acids: CASSGQGLAEAFF. In DNA form, the CDR3 reads TGTGCCAGCAGTGGACAGGGGTTGGCTGAAGCTTTCTTT.

This chain connects TRBV18 to TRBJ2-7; 8 bases agree with TRBD1. Trimming cost V 3 bases and J 5 bases; bases outside gene matches: 6. The CDR3 is 14 amino acids. Per germline, CDR1 KGHSH and CDR2 LQKENI. This CDR3 reads CASSPGQGRNEQYF. The CDR3 DNA reads TGTGCCAGCTCACCCGGACAGGGTCGCAACGAGCAGTACTTC.

The gene calls are TRBV6-1 and TRBJ2-5; the D gene is possibly TRBD2 (5 bases). Germline CDR1 MNHNS, CDR2 SASEGT. The CDR3 spans 12 residues. V dropped 7 bases and J dropped 7 bases, with 13 bases sitting between them. For the CDR3, the DNA is TGTGCCAGCAATTCGGGGTTGGGGACCCAGTACTTC. This codes for CASNSGLGTQYF.

This chain uses TRBV9 with TRBJ1-6, with D possibly matching TRBD1 (5 bases). CDR1 is SGDLS, CDR2 YYNGEE, per germline. Trimming cost V 2 bases and J 3 bases, with 9 bases left between them. This CDR3 spans 15 amino acids. The CDR3 sequence is CASSVGGDYNSPLHF. The CDR3 DNA is TGTGCCAGCAGCGTCGGGGGAGACTATAATTCACCCCTCCACTTT.

The chain links TRBV7-2 to TRBJ1-2; D is unresolved. This CDR3 spans 14 amino acids. The germline V gene encodes CDR1 SGHTA and CDR2 FQGNSA. V was trimmed by 5 bases and J by 0 bases, leaving 10 bases between them. The CDR3 DNA reads TGTGCCAGCAGCCCCCGGACTACTAACTATGGCTACACCTTC. This gives the protein CASSPRTTNYGYTF.

CDR3 loop: CASSLYGDVGVYEQYF. In DNA form, the CDR3 reads TGTGCCAGCAGCTTGTATGGTGACGTAGGGGTTTACGAGCAGTACTTC. The chain combines TRBV7-3 with TRBJ2-5; weak D call: TRBD1 (5 bases). Gene TRBJ2-7 matches the end of the DNA better, so the J call may be wrong. The CDR3 runs 16 residues. The germline gives CDR1 SGHTA, CDR2 FQGTGA.

The J gene is TRBJ2-1, the V gene TRBV15, with a possible D match to TRBD1 (6 bases). The V gene lost 2 bases and the J gene lost 9 bases, with 14 bases spanning the gap. This CDR3 comprises 14 residues. Germline V gene lookup returns CDR1 LNHNV and CDR2 YYDKDF (reference sequence). This chain's CDR3 is CATSRPRQALEQFF. The CDR3, as DNA: TGTGCCACCAGCAGACCTAGACAGGCGCTTGAGCAGTTCTTC.

The chain links TRBV7-9 to TRBJ2-5; D ambiguous. CDR1 is SEHNR, CDR2 FQNEAQ, per germline (reference sequence). Trimming shortened V by 3 bases and J by 5 bases, and 10 bases separated the two germline ends. The CDR3 is 13 amino acids. The CDR3 here is CASSFDLRETQYF. The CDR3 nucleotides are TGTGCCAGCAGCTTTGACCTCAGGGAGACCCAGTACTTC. The entire variable domain, with the rest obtained from reference TRBV7-9 and TRBJ2-5, is as follows: DTGVSQNPRHKITKRGQNVTFRCDPISEHNRLYWYRQTLGQGPEFLTYFQNEAQLEKSRLLSDRFSAERPKGSFSTLEIQRTEQGDSAMYLCASSFDLRETQYFGPGTRLLVL.

This chain connects TRBV5-5 to TRBJ2-3, with TRBD1 identical over 11 bases. Germline V gene sequence: CDR1 SGHKS, CDR2 YYEKEE (reference sequence). The ends lost 4 bases at V and 4 bases at J; junction bases unmatched: 5. The CDR3 loop spans 15 amino acids. The CDR3 region has the DNA TGTGCCAGCAGCCAACCGGGACAGGGGGCAGATACGCAGTATTTT. It is translated as CASSQPGQGADTQYF. The variable domain in full, with the rest retrieved from reference TRBV5-5 and TRBJ2-3, is DAGVTQSPTHLIKTRGQQVTLRCSPISGHKSVSWYQQVLGQGPQFIFQYYEKEERGRGNFPDRFSARQFPNYSSELNVNALLLGDSALYLCASSQPGQGADTQYFGPGTRLTVL.

This clone was seen just once. The chain couples TRBV7-8 to TRBJ2-3; possible D gene TRBD1, 5 bases. In germline, CDR1 is SGHVS, CDR2 FQNEAQ. The ends were cut back, 5 bases at V and 6 bases at J, with 12 bases in the middle. The CDR3 spans 13 residues. The CDR3 DNA sequence: TGTGCCAGCAGCGGCAGGGTCTCGGATACGCAGTATTTT. Its protein is CASSGRVSDTQYF.

The table lists this clone with a few counts. This sequence joins TRBV19 and TRBJ2-1; TRBD2 matches 9 bases. The V gene's germline CDR1 is LNHDA and CDR2 SQIVND (reference sequence). The CDR3 consists of 15 residues. Trimming removed 6 bases from V and 9 bases from J; junction bases left unmatched: 12. The CDR3 DNA reads TGTGCCAGTAGGTTGACTAGCGGAGCCGGAGTTGAGCAGTTCTTC. It translates to CASRLTSGAGVEQFF.

This chain connects TRBV10-3 to TRBJ2-3; D might be TRBD1 (5 bases). Trimming took off 3 bases at V and 2 bases at J, with 9 bases between the two ends. The CDR3 contains 14 residues. Germline values: CDR1 ENHRY, CDR2 SYGVKD. The CDR3 is CAISDQGATDTQYF. The DNA for the CDR3 is TGTGCCATCAGTGATCAGGGCGCCACAGATACGCAGTATTTT.

This chain uses TRBV9 with TRBJ2-5; 9 bases agree with TRBD1. Looked up from germline, CDR1 is SGDLS and CDR2 is YYNGEE. With V trimmed by 0 bases and J by 4 bases, 7 bases remained unmatched. This CDR3 region has 16 residues. The DNA of the CDR3 is TGTGCCAGCAGCGTAGACGAAGACAGGGGGGGAGAGACCCAGTACTTC. Its translation: CASSVDEDRGGETQYF.

This CDR3 reads CASSRGGDSYEQYF. The CDR3 coding sequence is TGTGCCAGCAGCCGGGGGGGAGACTCCTACGAGCAGTACTTC. The chain couples TRBV5-6 to TRBJ2-7; 8 bases agree with TRBD2. Germline V gives CDR1 SGHDT, CDR2 YYEEEE. The CDR3 totals 14 residues. J lost 0 bases, V lost 4 bases, and 3 bases had no gene match.

This clone was counted between two and nine times. This sequence joins TRBV5-4 and TRBJ2-3; 8 positions agree with TRBD2. Germline CDR1 reads SGHNT; CDR2 reads YYREEE (reference sequence). J lost 4 bases, V lost 4 bases, and 2 bases had no gene match. The CDR3 is 13 amino acids. The CDR3 DNA reads as TGTGCCAGCAGCCAAGCGGGAGCAGATACGCAGTATTTT. Translation: CASSQAGADTQYF.

In its sample, this clone was seen once. The gene calls are TRBV7-9 and TRBJ1-5; possible D gene TRBD1, 6 bases. This CDR3 has 14 amino acids. Germline values: CDR1 SEHNR, CDR2 FQNEAQ (reference sequence). The germline V and J ends were trimmed by 5 bases and 5 bases, with 13 bases remaining between them. CDR3 sequence: CASSLGQPDQPQHF. DNA for the CDR3: TGTGCCAGCAGCCTAGGACAGCCCGATCAGCCCCAGCATTTT.

This clone rates as medium-sized. The rearrangement links TRBV4-3 to TRBJ2-2; no definite D call. The germline gives CDR1 LGHNA, CDR2 YSLEER. V lost 0 bases and J 5 bases, leaving 4 bases between the germline ends. This CDR3 spans 13 amino acids. The DNA of the CDR3 is TGCGCCAGCAGCCAAGATCAAACCGGGGAGCTGTTTTTT. Encoded protein: CASSQDQTGELFF.